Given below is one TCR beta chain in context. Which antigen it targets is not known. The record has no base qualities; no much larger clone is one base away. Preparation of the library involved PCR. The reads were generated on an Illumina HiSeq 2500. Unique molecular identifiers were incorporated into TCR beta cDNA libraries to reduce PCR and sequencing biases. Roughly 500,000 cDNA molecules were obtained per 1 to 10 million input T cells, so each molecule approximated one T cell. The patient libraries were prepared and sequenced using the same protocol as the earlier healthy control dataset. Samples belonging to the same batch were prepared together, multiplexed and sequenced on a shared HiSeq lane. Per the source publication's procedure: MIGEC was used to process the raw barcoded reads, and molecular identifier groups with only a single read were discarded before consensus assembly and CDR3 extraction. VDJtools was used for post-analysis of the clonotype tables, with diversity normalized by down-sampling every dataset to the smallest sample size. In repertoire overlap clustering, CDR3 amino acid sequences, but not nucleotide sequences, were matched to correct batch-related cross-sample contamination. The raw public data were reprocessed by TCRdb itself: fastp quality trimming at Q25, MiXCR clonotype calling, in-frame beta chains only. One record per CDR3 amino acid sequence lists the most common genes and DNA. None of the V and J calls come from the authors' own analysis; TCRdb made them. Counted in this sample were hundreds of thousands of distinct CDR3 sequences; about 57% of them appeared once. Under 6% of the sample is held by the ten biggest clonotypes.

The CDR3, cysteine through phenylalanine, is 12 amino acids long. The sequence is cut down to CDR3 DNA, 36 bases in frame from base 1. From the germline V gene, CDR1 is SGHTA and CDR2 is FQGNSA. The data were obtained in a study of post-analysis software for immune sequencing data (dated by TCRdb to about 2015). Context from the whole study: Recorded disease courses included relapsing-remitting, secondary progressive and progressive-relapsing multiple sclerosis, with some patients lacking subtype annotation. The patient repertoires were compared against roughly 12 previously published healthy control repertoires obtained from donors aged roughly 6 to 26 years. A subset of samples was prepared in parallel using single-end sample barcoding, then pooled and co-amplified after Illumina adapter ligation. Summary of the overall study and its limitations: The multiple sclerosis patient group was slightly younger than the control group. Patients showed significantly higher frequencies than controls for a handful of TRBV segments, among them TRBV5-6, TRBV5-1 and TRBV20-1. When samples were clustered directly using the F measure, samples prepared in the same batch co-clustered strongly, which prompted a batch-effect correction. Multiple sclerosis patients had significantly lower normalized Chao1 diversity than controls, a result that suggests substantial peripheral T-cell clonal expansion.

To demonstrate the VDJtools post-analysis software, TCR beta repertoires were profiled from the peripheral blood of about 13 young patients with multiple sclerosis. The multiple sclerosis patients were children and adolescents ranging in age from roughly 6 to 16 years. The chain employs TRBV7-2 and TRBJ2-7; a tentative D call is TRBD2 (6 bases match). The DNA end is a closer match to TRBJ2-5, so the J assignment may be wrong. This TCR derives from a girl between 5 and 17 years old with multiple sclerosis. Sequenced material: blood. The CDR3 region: CASRDLVETQYF. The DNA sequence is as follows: TGTGCCAGCCGGGACTTAGTAGAGACCCAGTACTTC.